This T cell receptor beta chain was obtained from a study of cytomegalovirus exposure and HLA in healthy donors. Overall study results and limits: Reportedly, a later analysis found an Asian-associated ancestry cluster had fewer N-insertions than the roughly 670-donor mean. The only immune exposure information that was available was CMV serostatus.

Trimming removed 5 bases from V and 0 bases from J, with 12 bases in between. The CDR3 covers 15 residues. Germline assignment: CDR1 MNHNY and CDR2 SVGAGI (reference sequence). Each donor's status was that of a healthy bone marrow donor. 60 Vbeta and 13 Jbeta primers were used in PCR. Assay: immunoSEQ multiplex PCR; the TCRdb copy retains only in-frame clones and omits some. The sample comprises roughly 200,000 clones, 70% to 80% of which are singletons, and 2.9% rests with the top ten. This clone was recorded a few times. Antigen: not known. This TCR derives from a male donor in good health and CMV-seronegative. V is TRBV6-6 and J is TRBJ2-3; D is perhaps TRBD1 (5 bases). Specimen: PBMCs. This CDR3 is CASSQGATSTDTQYF. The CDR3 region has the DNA TGTGCCAGCAGTCAGGGTGCGACTAGCACAGATACGCAGTATTTT.